Reported below is one TCR beta chain. The data were obtained in a study of technical replicates of blood from a few donors. Clones were sequenced by immunoSEQ multiplex PCR, and TCRdb holds only the in-frame ones, with some missing. The profile shows 82,000 or so clones, roughly 95% of them singletons. Trimming took 5 bases from V and 2 from J, leaving 13 bases between them. Germline CDR1 LNHDA, CDR2 SQIVND (reference sequence). This CDR3 is 15 amino acids long. The gene calls are TRBV19 and TRBJ1-5; D gene unclear. The source material was T cells isolated from PBMCs. The receptor was derived from a human donor in good health. CDR3 DNA sequence: TGTGCCAGTAGTTTCGATTTGGAGGGCAATCAGCCCCAGCATTTT. As protein: CASSFDLEGNQPQHF.